The T cell receptor beta chain under discussion was sequenced for a study of beta chain features in type 1 diabetes listed by TCRdb under 2018. At the level of the whole study: Mean age, gender distribution, total cell number and subset yield were not different between patients and healthy donors. A total of roughly 100 million sorted cells were examined across all samples, and the number of cells per subset was strongly correlated with RNA yield. In the study, TCRB repertoires of sorted circulating CD4+ T cell subsets from recently diagnosed type 1 diabetes patients were compared with those of matched healthy donors. Regulatory and stem cell-like memory subsets were obtained from only 8 patients and roughly 8 healthy donors, while naive and central memory subsets were obtained from all 28 donors. General study outcomes and caveats: PCR might favor shorter templates, but patient and control samples were amplified and corrected together, so any skew would affect both groups equally. Patients with type 1 diabetes made fewer insertions and deleted more nucleotides at VDJ recombination sites, implying thymic rearrangement abnormalities. Only small numbers of individuals were included in the HLA sub-analyses, which left unresolved whether HLA type had any influence on TCRB rearrangement. In all four CD4+ subsets, TCRB CDR3 length was moderately but significantly shorter in type 1 diabetes patients. Naive, central memory and regulatory TCRB repertoires appeared to be more similar among patients than among healthy donors. Because cDNA was sequenced instead of genomic DNA, activated cells with high expression could be over-represented, although the groups did not differ in activation or CD3 levels.

Spanning cysteine to phenylalanine, the CDR3 consists of 14 amino acids. Only the CDR3 part of the read is kept: 42 bases, read in frame from the first base. The germline V gene (reference sequence) supplies CDR1 SGHNT and CDR2 YYREEE. Trimming removed 0 bases from V and 8 bases from J; the gene matches leave 5 bases unexplained. Each donor gave one peripheral blood draw, averaging approximately 120 mL, which was collected into heparinised tubes. Naive, central memory, regulatory and stem cell-like memory CD4+ T cells were sorted on a BD FACSAria II using a panel including CD45RO, CCR7, CD25, CD127, CD95 and CD27. Every sorted population had a purity above 98%. Right away, PBMCs were isolated by Lymphoprep density gradient centrifugation and were stained directly, with no culture step. So that batch effects would be minimized, each experiment stained and sorted samples in pairs, pairing one healthy donor with one patient.

Of note for this clone: The clone's antigen remains unknown. There are no base qualities to consult, and no much larger clone falls within one base.

The entire amount of isolated RNA was reverse transcribed using the High Capacity cDNA Reverse Transcription Kit, so the sequenced TCRB transcripts were expressed ones. Deep immunoSEQ sequencing was performed on naive, central memory and regulatory T cell samples, with an average of roughly 3.6 million total reads per sample. After sorted cells were lysed in RLT buffer, RNA was extracted with DNase-treated RNeasy Micro or Mini kits, with the choice depending on cell number. Each cell subset was processed on its own to prevent cross-contamination, while patient and healthy donor samples were processed together. Using the immunoSEQ multiplex PCR, TCRB sequences were amplified from cDNA into 87-bp fragments spanning the CDR3 region. Sequencing of the amplicons was done on the Illumina HiSeq platform. The authors processed their data as follows. PCR bias was computationally corrected using synthetic template baselines, reads within Hamming distance 2 were collapsed, and singletons that could not be merged were discarded. Reads were aligned against IMGT so that V, D and J genes, CDR3 length and insertions or deletions at six rearrangement sites could be assigned. Within each subset, clonotype counts were normalized to sorted cell number, and only after that were true diversity and Gini coefficients computed with the tcR R package. Repertoire sharing was quantified using the overlap coefficient calculated on TCRB nucleotide sequences. The table was pulled from immuneACCESS by TCRdb, which kept in-frame rearrangements only. Such tables lose some clones; where checked, under half of the loss comes from unresolved V genes, and the rest has no known cause. The V and J calls and clone size come from that table; D and trimming were worked out from the DNA. The sample profile shows some 220,000 clones; under 13% of them were found once. Of the sample, 1% to 1.5% falls within the top ten clones.

The receptor's source is a man aged 18 to 29 in good health. The specimen was central memory CD4+ T cells from blood. The rearrangement joined TRBV5-4 to TRBJ2-1, with 7 bases in between that match TRBD2. The CDR3 region has the sequence CASSLELANDEQFF. The DNA sequence follows: TGTGCCAGCAGCTTGGAACTAGCGAACGATGAGCAGTTCTTC.